This TCR beta chain was obtained from a study of regulatory T cells in long-lasting Graves disease (dated by TCRdb to 2020 to 2023). Turning to the overall study: Persistent Graves' disease meant more than 5 years of antithyroid drug treatment with TSH receptor autoantibodies that stayed positive. A total of roughly 35 samples were covered by TCR sequencing, comprising approximately 13 persistent and around 20 newly diagnosed Graves' disease patients. In the clinical cohort, patients with persistent Graves' disease had used antithyroid drugs for an average of around 9.3 years. Persistent Graves' disease patients were compared with newly diagnosed Graves' disease patients by peripheral blood TCR sequencing and RNA sequencing. The study took place in China and was registered as a clinical trial.

The study at large found these results: More public clonotypes were shared among persistent patients (around 3,000) than among newly diagnosed patients (roughly 1,000). Preferential use of TRBV28, TRBJ1-2 and TRBJ2-5 was observed in persistent disease, whereas TRBV20-1 and TRBJ2-1 were favored in newly diagnosed disease. Only the TCR beta chain was sequenced and analyzed. The small sample size was acknowledged by the authors as a limitation that may reduce accuracy. Lower TCR Shannon entropy and fewer highly expanded clones were observed in persistent Graves' disease patients than in newly diagnosed patients, which suggested clonal expansion. The study examined only peripheral blood because the primary lesion, thyroid tissue, could not be accessed.

The germline V gene gives CDR1 as MDHEN and CDR2 as SYDVKM. V is trimmed back by 5 bases and J by 9 bases, and the junction contains 16 bases that no gene match accounts for. From the cysteine up to the phenylalanine, the CDR3 has a length of 17 residues. The DNA shown is the 51-base CDR3, in frame from base 1. The intended sense of this specimen's time point label: persistent/refractory GD, antithyroid drugs over 5 years with positive TRAb. For both TCR sequencing and RNA sequencing, RNA was extracted from PBMCs using TRIzol. The diagnosis of Graves' disease followed American Thyroid Association guidelines. The patients came from an endocrinology department in Xi'an, China. Each patient gave approximately 9.7 milliliters of peripheral blood, collected in an EDTA anticoagulant tube. Ficoll Paque Plus density gradient separation was used to isolate PBMCs, and no further T cell sorting was done. An Agilent 2100 Bioanalyzer and agarose gel were used to assess RNA quality, and a NanoDrop 2000 was used to measure RNA concentration.

This clonotype turned up a few times. What this receptor recognizes is not known. Base qualities were left out, and no much larger clone turns up one base away. The library was produced with multiplex PCR. Sequencing was carried out with an Illumina HiSeq 4000. CDR3 regions were amplified by Arm-PCR with iRepertoire HTBI primers to construct TCR beta libraries. PCR products were gel purified before sequencing. In the source study's methods: Gene usage analysis of CDR3 amino acid clonotypes used the 60 to 80 TRBV and 14 to 15 TRBJ segments found across samples. COPE and FqMerger were used to merge the filtered high-quality paired reads into contigs. BLAST was used to align contigs to IMGT TRBV, TRBD and TRBJ reference genes, and CDR3 was defined according to IMGT. Any clonotype with a frequency above 0.1% was classified as a highly expanded clone. Repertoire diversity was measured by Shannon entropy, and V-J evenness by the Gini coefficient. Clonotypes shared by more than one individual were considered public. Clones were called with MiXCR by TCRdb after fastp trimmed the public reads at Q25, and only in-frame beta chains were retained. CDR3 protein sequences are deduplicated, and each keeps its most common genes and DNA. Here the V and J calls rest on TCRdb's processing, not on the authors' analysis. The sample table shows under 450,000 distinct CDR3 sequences, and more than 20% are seen once. The ten largest account for approximately 28% of the sample.

The sequence was collected from a woman aged 40 to 55 with Graves disease. Donor details come from another sample of the same person, matched by shared clones. The source was peripheral blood mononuclear cells (PBMCs), collected when the disease was refractory, from a patient treated with antithyroid drugs. The rearranged chain carries TRBV28 and TRBJ2-1, and 10 bases in between align with TRBD1. The encoded CDR3 is CASSLLKGGTGDTEQFF. The DNA is as follows: TGTGCCAGCAGTCTCCTGAAAGGTGGGACAGGGGACACTGAGCAGTTCTTC.